This T cell receptor (beta chain) was obtained from a study of blood T cell repertoires in COVID-19. The CDR3 contains 19 residues. The V gene's germline CDR1 is SGHAT and CDR2 FQNNGV. V was shortened by 5 bases and J by 0 bases, with 22 bases between the two germline ends. Participants came from roughly 24 US areas, aged roughly 18 to 100 years. Exposed enrollees had met someone with a PCR-confirmed or clinician-diagnosed COVID-19 case at some point within the 2 weeks before study entry. TCRdb's copy holds only in-frame clones and misses some; the assay was immunoSEQ multiplex PCR. The sample shows 400,000 to 500,000 clones, around nine tenths of them seen only once.

V and J are TRBV11-2 and TRBJ2-2; perhaps TRBD1 as D (5 bases). The origin of this receptor is a woman aged 18 to 35 who had been exposed to COVID-19. The sample taken for sequencing was PBMCs or T cells enriched from blood (not recorded which). This CDR3 reads CASSQGGRVLSSNTGELFF. The DNA of the CDR3 is TGTGCCAGCAGCCAAGGCGGCAGGGTTTTAAGTTCGAACACCGGGGAGCTGTTTTTT.